The T cell receptor beta chain under discussion was sequenced for a study of human T cells and chemical hapten exposure. Study details: The variation in per-sample TCR yields arose mainly from small differences in pooled library volumes. General study points: The number of TCRs over 1 in 1000 frequency stayed unchanged after DPC.

Remarks on this clonotype: Its antigen is still unknown.

Whole blood, unfractionated, served as the material for total RNA extraction. Individual cDNA molecules received unique molecular identifiers in the library. In the authors' methods: With a range of 23,224 to 690,600, the median per sample was roughly 95,000 TCRs. TCRdb re-analysed the reads in MiXCR, keeping a single row per CDR3 protein. Here the V and J calls rest on TCRdb's processing, not on the authors' analysis. The profile covers around 120,000 distinct CDR3 sequences, with around 9% appearing a single time and 1.1% to 1.5% taken by the ten largest. Germline V gives CDR1 SEHNR, CDR2 FQNEAQ (reference sequence). This CDR3 contains 16 residues. Trimming cost V 6 bases and J 0 bases; bases outside gene matches: 8.

V gene TRBV7-9 combines with J gene TRBJ2-1; TRBD2 matches at 7 bases. The receptor's source is a human donor in good health. Some clones in this sample may be carry-over from other donors' samples. The sample taken for sequencing was whole blood. This CDR3 reads CASSSRRGSSYNEQFF. CDR3 DNA: TGTGCCAGCAGTTCAAGGCGGGGGAGCTCCTACAATGAGCAGTTCTTC.